The 5 T cell receptor beta chains below were found in one sample sequenced in a study of regulatory T cells in long-lasting Graves disease. The time point denotes: newly diagnosed GD, antithyroid drugs for less than 3 months. Generation of the TCR library employed RNA extracted from PBMCs. Through Arm-PCR of CDR3 regions and iRepertoire HTBI primers, TCR beta libraries were built. Each CDR3 protein is one row after TCRdb ran MiXCR on the multiplex PCR reads. The sample yields 530,000 or so distinct CDR3 sequences, about 13% seen once. The sample also formed part of further work on T cells in Graves' hyperthyroidism and ophthalmopathy.

The sample consisted of peripheral blood mononuclear cells (PBMCs), taken at new diagnosis, from a patient treated with antithyroid drugs. These receptors came from a man younger than 45 with Graves disease.

This clonotype was seen at least ten times. At one boundary the junction diverges from the germline segment, which might be a read error. CDR3 coding DNA: TGTGCCAGCAGTTTAGGGGCAACTAATGAAAAACTGTTTTTT. Its protein is CASSLGATNEKLFF. The V and J genes are TRBV5-1 and TRBJ1-4; D might be TRBD1 (5 bases). This CDR3 is 14 amino acids long. The germline V gene has CDR1 SGHRS and CDR2 YFSETQ.

This clonotype was seen at least ten times. The chain couples TRBV20-1 to TRBJ2-3; TRBD2 matches at 10 bases. Germline V gene sequence: CDR1 DFQATT, CDR2 SNEGSKA (reference sequence). The length of the CDR3 is 14 residues. V gave up 8 bases and J gave up 4 bases; unmatched junction bases: 9. CDR3 sequence reads: CSRKGLAGADTQYF. CDR3 coding DNA: TGCAGTCGAAAGGGGCTAGCGGGAGCAGATACGCAGTATTTT.

This clonotype was found a few times. The chain links TRBV7-8 to TRBJ1-5; D is ambiguous. Trimming removed 5 bases from V and 1 base from J, with 12 bases in between. The germline V gene encodes CDR1 SGHVS and CDR2 FQNEAQ. The CDR3 contains 15 residues. The DNA of the CDR3 is TGTGCCAGCAGCGAGGATTTGAGGAGCAATCAGCCCCAGCATTTT. This translates into CASSEDLRSNQPQHF.

This clonotype was picked up a small number of times. V is TRBV12-3 or TRBV12-4 and J is TRBJ2-4; the D gene is possibly TRBD1 (6 bases). The length of the CDR3 is 16 residues. V shed 5 bases and J shed 0 bases, with 14 bases lying between them. CDR3 nucleotide sequence: TGTGCCAGCAGTGACTCGGGACAACTAGCCAAAAACATTCAGTACTTC. Translation gives CASSDSGQLAKNIQYF.

About this clonotype itself: The junction departs from the called germline gene at one end, perhaps through a read error. This chain joins TRBV5-1 and TRBJ2-3, with TRBD1 identical over 8 bases. The CDR3 totals 12 residues. CDR1 is SGHRS, CDR2 YFSETQ, per germline. CDR3 in DNA: TGTGCCAGCAGCTGGGACAGGAATACGCAGTATTTT. The encoded protein is CASSWDRNTQYF.